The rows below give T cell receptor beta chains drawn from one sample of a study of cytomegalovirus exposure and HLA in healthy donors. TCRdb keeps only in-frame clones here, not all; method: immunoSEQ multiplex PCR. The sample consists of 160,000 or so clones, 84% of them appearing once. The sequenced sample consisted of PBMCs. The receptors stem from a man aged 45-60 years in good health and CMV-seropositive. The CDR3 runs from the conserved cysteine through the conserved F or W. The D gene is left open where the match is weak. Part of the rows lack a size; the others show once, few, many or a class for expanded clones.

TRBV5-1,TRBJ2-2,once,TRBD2,TGCGCCAGCAGCTTAAAGCGGGGGGGCAACACCGGGGAGCTGTTTTTT,CASSLKRGGNTGELFF
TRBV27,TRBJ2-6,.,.,TGTGCCAGCAGTTCAGGGACTGGGGCCAACGTCCTGACTTTC,CASSSGTGANVLTF
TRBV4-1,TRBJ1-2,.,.,TGCGCCAGCAGCCAAGGAGGAGCAGGGGTCTATGGCTACACCTTC,CASSQGGAGVYGYTF
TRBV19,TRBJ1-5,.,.,TGTGCCAGTAGTATCCGGGACACAAATCAGCCCCAGCATTTT,CASSIRDTNQPQHF
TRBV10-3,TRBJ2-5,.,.,TGTGCCATCTCCAGGGGGGTGGAGACCCAGTACTTC,CAISRGVETQYF
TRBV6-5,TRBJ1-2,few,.,TGTGCCAGCAGTTACTCGATCGTAGGGGGAGACTATGGCTACACCTTC,CASSYSIVGGDYGYTF
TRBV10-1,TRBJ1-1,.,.,TGCGCCAGCAGCCCAGGGAAGCTAGTTGAAGCTTTCTTT,CASSPGKLVEAFF
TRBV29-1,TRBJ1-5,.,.,TGCAGCGTTGCGGACAAGATCAATCAGCCCCAGCATTTT,CSVADKINQPQHF
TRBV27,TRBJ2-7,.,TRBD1,TGTGCCAGCAGTTTGGACAGGCCTAAGGGCCTCGAGCAGTACTTC,CASSLDRPKGLEQYF
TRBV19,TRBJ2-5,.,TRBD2,TGTGCCAGTCGGGGGGGGGAGACCCAGTACTTC,CASRGGETQYF
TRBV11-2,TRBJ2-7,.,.,TGTGCCAGCAGCTCTAACTACGAGCAGTACTTC,CASSSNYEQYF
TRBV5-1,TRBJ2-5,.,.,TGCGCCAGCACCTACGGGGGAGAAGAGACCCAGTACTTC,CASTYGGEETQYF
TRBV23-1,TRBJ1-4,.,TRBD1,TGCGCCACCGACCACGCGGACAGGGGGGACGAAAAACTGTTTTTT,CATDHADRGDEKLFF
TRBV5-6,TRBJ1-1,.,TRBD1,TGTGCCAGCAGCCAAGGGACAGGGAAGACTGAAGCTTTCTTT,CASSQGTGKTEAFF
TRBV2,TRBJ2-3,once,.,TGTGCCAGCAGTGAAGCTGACGGAGGGTACCGCACAGATACGCAGTATTTT,CASSEADGGYRTDTQYF
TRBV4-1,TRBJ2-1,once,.,TGCGCCAGCAGCCACCCCCAAGAGGGGACAAGTCAAGACAATGAGCAGTTCTTC,CASSHPQEGTSQDNEQFF
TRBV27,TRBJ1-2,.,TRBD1,TGTGCCAGCAAAACCGGACAGGGGTCGTCCTATGGCTACACCTTC,CASKTGQGSSYGYTF
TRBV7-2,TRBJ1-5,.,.,TGTGCCAGCAGCCCGCGAGAGGGCCCCAATCAGCCCCAGCATTTT,CASSPREGPNQPQHF
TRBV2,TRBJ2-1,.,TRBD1,TGTGCCAGCAGCGCCGGACAGGGGCGATACAATGAGCAGTTCTTC,CASSAGQGRYNEQFF
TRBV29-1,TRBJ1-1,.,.,TGCAGCGTTGAAGGAACCAGGGGAGAAACTGAAGCTTTCTTT,CSVEGTRGETEAFF
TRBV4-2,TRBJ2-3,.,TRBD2,TGTGCCAGCAGCCAAGCAGGCGGGAGTGAGGGCACAGATACGCAGTATTTT,CASSQAGGSEGTDTQYF
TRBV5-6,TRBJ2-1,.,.,TGTGCCAGCACCTTCGCCTCCCCAGGACTGTACTACAATGAGCAGTTCTTC,CASTFASPGLYYNEQFF
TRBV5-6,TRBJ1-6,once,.,TGTGCCAGCAGCTTATCACGGCAGGTCAATTCACCCCTCCACTTT,CASSLSRQVNSPLHF
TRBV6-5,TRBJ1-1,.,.,TGTGCCAGCAGTTACTCCTCCCGGGGGATTGGCACTGAAGCTTTCTTT,CASSYSSRGIGTEAFF
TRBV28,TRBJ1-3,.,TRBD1,TGTGCCAGCAGTTCCTCCGGACAGGGGCCTGGAAACACCATATATTTT,CASSSSGQGPGNTIYF
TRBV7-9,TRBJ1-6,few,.,TGTGCCAGCAGCCCTCCCTCCCCAGCGGCGGGTAATTCACCCCTCCACTTT,CASSPPSPAAGNSPLHF
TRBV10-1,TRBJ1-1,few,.,TGCGCCAGCAGTGACACAGGGTTGGGGAACACTGAAGCTTTCTTT,CASSDTGLGNTEAFF
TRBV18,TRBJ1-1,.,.,TGTGCCAGCTCACCAAGGACAGAATTGAACACTGAAGCTTTCTTT,CASSPRTELNTEAFF
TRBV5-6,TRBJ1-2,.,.,TGTGCCAGCAGCGCCGGGAACCGTCCTGGCTACACCTTC,CASSAGNRPGYTF
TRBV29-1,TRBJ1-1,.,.,TGCAGCGTTTTGGGGCGGCTGGGGAACACTGAAGCTTTCTTT,CSVLGRLGNTEAFF
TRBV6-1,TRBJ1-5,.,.,TGTGCCAGCAGTGAAGTGGTCGGGGTCCAGCCCCAGCATTTT,CASSEVVGVQPQHF
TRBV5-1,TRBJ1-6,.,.,TGCGCCAGCAGCTTGGAAGGTTCTTGGAGCTCCTATAATTCACCCCTCCACTTT,CASSLEGSWSSYNSPLHF
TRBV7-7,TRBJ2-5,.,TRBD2,TGTGCCAGCAGCTTAGCGGGGGAGGGAGAGACCCAGTACTTC,CASSLAGEGETQYF
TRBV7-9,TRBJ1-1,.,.,TGTGCCAGCAGCTTGGGGGCAGGGGCTGACACTGAAGCTTTCTTT,CASSLGAGADTEAFF
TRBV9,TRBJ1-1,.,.,TGTGCCAGCAGCGCCGGTGCGAACACTGAAGCTTTCTTT,CASSAGANTEAFF
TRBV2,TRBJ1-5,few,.,TGTGCCAGCAGTGAAAGGGGGAATCAGCCCCAGCATTTT,CASSERGNQPQHF
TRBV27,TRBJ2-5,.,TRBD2,TGTGCCAGCAGTTTAGGTAGCGGGGGAGAGACCCAGTACTTC,CASSLGSGGETQYF
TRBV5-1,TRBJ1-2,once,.,TGCGCCAGCAGCTCCACGGGGGGGCAACTGGGCTACACCTTC,CASSSTGGQLGYTF
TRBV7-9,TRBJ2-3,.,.,TGTGCCAGCAGCTTGGGGCCGTGGAACACAGATACGCAGTATTTT,CASSLGPWNTDTQYF
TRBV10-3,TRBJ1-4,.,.,TGTGCCATCAGAGGAGGCAGTCCTAATGAAAAACTGTTTTTT,CAIRGGSPNEKLFF
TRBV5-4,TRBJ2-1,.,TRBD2,TGTGCCAGCAGCTTGGGGACTAGCGGCTACAATGAGCAGTTCTTC,CASSLGTSGYNEQFF
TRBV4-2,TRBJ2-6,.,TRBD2,TGTGCCAGCAGCCCCCGACTAGCGGGGGCATCTGGGGCCAACGTCCTGACTTTC,CASSPRLAGASGANVLTF